In this sample, the clone carrying this T cell receptor (beta chain) turned up once. Its specificity is not known. This entry belongs to a study of T cell responses to AZD1222 COVID-19 vaccine. As for the study in general: The study pooled second doses at about 4 or about 12 weeks.

Study results and limitations: Only a handful of AZD1222 recipients were seropositive at baseline. Females outnumbered males among donors, who were mostly white British; clonal diversity was possibly underestimated. At 160-218 and 743-854, vaccine-associated CD4 TCRs were dominant, and they spanned spike.

Germline CDR1 reads LGHNA; CDR2 reads YNFKEQ. Trimming cost V 3 bases and J 5 bases; bases outside gene matches: 3. This CDR3 has 14 amino acids. The method was immunoSEQ multiplex PCR; TCRdb's version includes in-frame clones alone and lacks a portion of them. In the table there are about 50,000 clones, about 90% of which are singletons. This clonotype was obtained from an adult in good health. The source material was peripheral blood, sampled on day 0 of AZD1222 vaccination. This chain uses TRBV4-2 with TRBJ2-1; TRBD2 aligns across 8 bases. The CDR3 DNA follows: TGTGCCAGCAGCCATACTAGCGGAGACAATGAGCAGTTCTTC. It specifies CASSHTSGDNEQFF.